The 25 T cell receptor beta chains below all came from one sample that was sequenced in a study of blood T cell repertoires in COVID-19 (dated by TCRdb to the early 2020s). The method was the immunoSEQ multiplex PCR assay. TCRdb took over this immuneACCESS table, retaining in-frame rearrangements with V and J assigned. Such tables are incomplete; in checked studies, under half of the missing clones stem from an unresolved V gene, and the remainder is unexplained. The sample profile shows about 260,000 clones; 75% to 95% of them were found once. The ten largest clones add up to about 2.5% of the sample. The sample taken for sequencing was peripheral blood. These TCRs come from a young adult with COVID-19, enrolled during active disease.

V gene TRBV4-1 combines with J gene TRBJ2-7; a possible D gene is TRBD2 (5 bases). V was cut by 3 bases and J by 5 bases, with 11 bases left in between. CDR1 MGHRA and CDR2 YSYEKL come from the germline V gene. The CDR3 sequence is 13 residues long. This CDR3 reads CASSQGSWDEQYF. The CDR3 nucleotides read TGCGCCAGCAGCCAGGGGAGTTGGGACGAGCAGTACTTC.

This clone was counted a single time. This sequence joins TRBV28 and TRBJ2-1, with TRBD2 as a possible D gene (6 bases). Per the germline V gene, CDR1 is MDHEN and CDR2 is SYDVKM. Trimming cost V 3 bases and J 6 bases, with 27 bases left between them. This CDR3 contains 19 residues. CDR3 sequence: CASSLYFTIAAPQSNEQFF. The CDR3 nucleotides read TGTGCCAGCAGTTTGTATTTCACTATAGCGGCCCCTCAAAGCAATGAGCAGTTCTTC. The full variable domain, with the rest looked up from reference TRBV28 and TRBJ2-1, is DVKVTQSSRYLVKRTGEKVFLECVQDMDHENMFWYRQDPGLGLRLIYFSYDVKMKEKGDIPEGYSVSREKKERFSLILESASTNQTSMYLCASSLYFTIAAPQSNEQFFGPGTRLTVL.

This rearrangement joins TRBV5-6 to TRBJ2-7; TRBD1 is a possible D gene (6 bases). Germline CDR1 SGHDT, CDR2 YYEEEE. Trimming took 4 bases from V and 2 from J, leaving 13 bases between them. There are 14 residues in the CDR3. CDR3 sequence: CASSPNRDPYEQYF. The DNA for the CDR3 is TGTGCCAGCAGCCCAAACAGGGATCCCTACGAGCAGTACTTC. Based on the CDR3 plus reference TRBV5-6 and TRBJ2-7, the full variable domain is DAGVTQSPTHLIKTRGQQVTLRCSPKSGHDTVSWYQQALGQGPQFIFQYYEEEERQRGNFPDRFSGHQFPNYSSELNVNALLLGDSALYLCASSPNRDPYEQYFGPGTRLTVT.

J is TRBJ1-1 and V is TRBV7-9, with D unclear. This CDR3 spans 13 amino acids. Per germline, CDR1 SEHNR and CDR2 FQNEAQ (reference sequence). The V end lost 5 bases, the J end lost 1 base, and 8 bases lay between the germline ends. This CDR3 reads CASSRQENTEAFF. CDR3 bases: TGTGCCAGCAGCCGGCAGGAGAACACTGAAGCTTTCTTT.

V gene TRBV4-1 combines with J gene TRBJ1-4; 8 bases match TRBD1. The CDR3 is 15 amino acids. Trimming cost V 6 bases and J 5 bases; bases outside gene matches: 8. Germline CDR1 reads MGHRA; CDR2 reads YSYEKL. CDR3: CASSLRTGINEKLFF. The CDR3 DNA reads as TGCGCCAGCAGTCTACGGACAGGGATAAATGAAAAACTGTTTTTT.

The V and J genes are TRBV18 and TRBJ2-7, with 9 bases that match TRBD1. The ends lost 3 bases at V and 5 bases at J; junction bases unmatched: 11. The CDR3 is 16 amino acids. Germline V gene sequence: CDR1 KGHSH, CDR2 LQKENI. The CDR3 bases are TGTGCCAGCTCACCCCCCGGGACAGGGTCCCTCGACGAGCAGTACTTC. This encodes CASSPPGTGSLDEQYF.

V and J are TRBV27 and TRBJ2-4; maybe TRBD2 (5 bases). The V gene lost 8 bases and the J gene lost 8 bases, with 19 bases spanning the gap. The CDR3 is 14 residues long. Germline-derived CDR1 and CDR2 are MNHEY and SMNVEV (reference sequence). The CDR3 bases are TGTGCCAGCTCCCTGGCCGGGAACGTGGACATTCAGTACTTC. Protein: CASSLAGNVDIQYF.

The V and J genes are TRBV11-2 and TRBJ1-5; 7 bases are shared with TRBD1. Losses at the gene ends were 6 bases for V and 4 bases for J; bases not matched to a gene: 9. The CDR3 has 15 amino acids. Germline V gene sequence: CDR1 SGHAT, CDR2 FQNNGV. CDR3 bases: TGTGCCAGCAGTCCAGGCAGGGGGAGTAATCAGCCCCAGCATTTT. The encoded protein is CASSPGRGSNQPQHF.

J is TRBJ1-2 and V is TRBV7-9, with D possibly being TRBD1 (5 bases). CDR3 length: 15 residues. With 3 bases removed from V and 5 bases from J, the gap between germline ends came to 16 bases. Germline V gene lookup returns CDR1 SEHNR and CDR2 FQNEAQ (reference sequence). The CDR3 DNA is TGTGCCAGCAGCTTGGACGGGGGGGATTATTATGGCTACACCTTC. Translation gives CASSLDGGDYYGYTF.

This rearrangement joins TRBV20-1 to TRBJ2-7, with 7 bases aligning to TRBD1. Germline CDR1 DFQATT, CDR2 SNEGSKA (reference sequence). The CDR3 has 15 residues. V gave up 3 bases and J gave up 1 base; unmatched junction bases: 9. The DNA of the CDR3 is TGCAGTGCTAGTCCACAGGGGTCCTGGTCCTACGAGCAGTACTTC. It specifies CSASPQGSWSYEQYF.

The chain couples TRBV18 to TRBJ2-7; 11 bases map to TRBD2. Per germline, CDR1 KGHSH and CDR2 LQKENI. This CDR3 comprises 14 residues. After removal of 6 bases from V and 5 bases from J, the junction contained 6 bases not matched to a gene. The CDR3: CASSLAGGDHEQYF. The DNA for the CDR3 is TGTGCCAGCTCCCTAGCGGGAGGCGACCACGAGCAGTACTTC.

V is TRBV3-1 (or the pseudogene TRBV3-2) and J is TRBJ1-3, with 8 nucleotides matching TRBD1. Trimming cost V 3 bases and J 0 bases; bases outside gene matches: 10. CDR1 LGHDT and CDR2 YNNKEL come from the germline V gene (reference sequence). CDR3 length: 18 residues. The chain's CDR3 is CASSQGWDRLSSGNTIYF. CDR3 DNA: TGTGCCAGCAGCCAGGGATGGGACAGGCTGAGCTCTGGAAACACCATATATTTT.

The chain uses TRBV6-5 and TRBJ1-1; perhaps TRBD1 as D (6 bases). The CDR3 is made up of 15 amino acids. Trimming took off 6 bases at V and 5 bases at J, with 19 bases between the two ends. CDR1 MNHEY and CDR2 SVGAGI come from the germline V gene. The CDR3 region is CASRPSGGVGTEAFF. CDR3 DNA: TGTGCCAGCAGACCCTCGGGGGGCGTTGGGACTGAAGCTTTCTTT.

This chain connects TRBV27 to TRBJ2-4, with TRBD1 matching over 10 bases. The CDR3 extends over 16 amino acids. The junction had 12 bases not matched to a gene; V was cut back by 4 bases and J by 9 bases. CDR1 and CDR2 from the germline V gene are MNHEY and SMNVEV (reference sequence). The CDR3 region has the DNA TGTGCCAGCAGTTCGGACAGGGGGGAGGCATTCGGCATTCAGTACTTC. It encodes CASSSDRGEAFGIQYF.

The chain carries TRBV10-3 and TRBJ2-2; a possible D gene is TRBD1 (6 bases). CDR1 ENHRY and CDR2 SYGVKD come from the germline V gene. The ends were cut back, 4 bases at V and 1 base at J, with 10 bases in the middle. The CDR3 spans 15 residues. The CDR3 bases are TGTGCCATCAGTGGGATAGGGGGGAACACCGGGGAGCTGTTTTTT. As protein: CAISGIGGNTGELFF.

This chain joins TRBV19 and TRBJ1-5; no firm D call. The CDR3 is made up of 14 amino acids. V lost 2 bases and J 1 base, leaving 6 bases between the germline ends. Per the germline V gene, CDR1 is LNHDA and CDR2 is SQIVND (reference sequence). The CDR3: CASSIWRSNQPQHF. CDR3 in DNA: TGTGCCAGTAGTATATGGAGGAGCAATCAGCCCCAGCATTTT. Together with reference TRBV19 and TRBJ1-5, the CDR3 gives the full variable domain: DGGITQSPKYLFRKEGQNVTLSCEQNLNHDAMYWYRQDPGQGLRLIYYSQIVNDFQKGDIAEGYSVSREKKESFPLTVTSAQKNPTAFYLCASSIWRSNQPQHFGDGTRLSIL.

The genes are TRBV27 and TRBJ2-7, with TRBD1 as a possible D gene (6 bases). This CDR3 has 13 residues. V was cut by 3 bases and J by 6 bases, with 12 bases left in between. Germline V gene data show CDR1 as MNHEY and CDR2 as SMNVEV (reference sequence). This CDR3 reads CASSFGQTSEQYF. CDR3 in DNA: TGTGCCAGCAGTTTTGGACAGACCTCCGAGCAGTACTTC.

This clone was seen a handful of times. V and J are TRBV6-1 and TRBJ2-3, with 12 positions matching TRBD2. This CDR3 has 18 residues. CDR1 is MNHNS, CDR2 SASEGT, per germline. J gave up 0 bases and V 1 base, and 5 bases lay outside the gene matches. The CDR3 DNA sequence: TGTGCCAGCAGTGAAGATGGGCTAGCGGGAGGGAGCACAGATACGCAGTATTTT. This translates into CASSEDGLAGGSTDTQYF.

The CDR3: CASSRRDSSGANVLTF. CDR3 DNA: TGTGCCAGCAGTAGGAGGGACAGCTCTGGGGCCAACGTCCTGACTTTC. The gene calls are TRBV27 and TRBJ2-6; tentatively, D is TRBD1 (7 bases). V lost 5 bases and J lost 0, with 11 bases in between. The CDR3 consists of 16 residues. From germline, CDR1 is MNHEY and CDR2 SMNVEV (reference sequence). Drawing the rest from reference TRBV27 and TRBJ2-6, the complete variable domain is EAQVTQNPRYLITVTGKKLTVTCSQNMNHEYMSWYRQDPGLGLRQIYYSMNVEVTDKGDVPEGYKVSRKEKRNFPLILESPSPNQTSLYFCASSRRDSSGANVLTFGAGSRLTVL.

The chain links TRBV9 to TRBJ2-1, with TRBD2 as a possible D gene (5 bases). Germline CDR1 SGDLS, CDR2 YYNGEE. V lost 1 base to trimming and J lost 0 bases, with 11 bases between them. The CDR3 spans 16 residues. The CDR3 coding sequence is TGTGCCAGCAGCGTATCAGGCGGGCCCTCCTACAATGAGCAGTTCTTC. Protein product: CASSVSGGPSYNEQFF.

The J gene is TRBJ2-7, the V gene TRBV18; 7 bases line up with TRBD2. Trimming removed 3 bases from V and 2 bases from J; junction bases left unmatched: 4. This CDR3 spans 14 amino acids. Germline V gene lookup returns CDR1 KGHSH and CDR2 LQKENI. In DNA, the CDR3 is TGTGCCAGCTCACCCACTAGCGTTCCCTACGAGCAGTACTTC. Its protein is CASSPTSVPYEQYF. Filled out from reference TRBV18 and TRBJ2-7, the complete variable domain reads NAGVMQNPRHLVRRRGQEARLRCSPMKGHSHVYWYRQLPEEGLKFMVYLQKENIIDESGMPKERFSAEFPKEGPSILRIQQVVRGDSAAYFCASSPTSVPYEQYFGPGTRLTVT.

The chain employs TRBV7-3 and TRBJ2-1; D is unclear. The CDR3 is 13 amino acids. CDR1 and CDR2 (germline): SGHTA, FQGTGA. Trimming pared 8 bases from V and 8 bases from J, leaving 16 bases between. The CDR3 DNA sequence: TGTGCCAGCTCCGAGGTCGTGGTCGATGAGCAGTTCTTC. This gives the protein CASSEVVVDEQFF.

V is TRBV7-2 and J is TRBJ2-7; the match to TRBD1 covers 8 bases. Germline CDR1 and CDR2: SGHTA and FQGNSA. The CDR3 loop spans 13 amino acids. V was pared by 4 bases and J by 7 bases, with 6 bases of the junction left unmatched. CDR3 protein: CASSSGQGGEQYF. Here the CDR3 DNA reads TGTGCCAGCAGCTCCGGACAGGGTGGAGAGCAGTACTTC.

The CDR3 reads CASSRGTSGQETQYF. In DNA, the CDR3 is TGTGCCAGCAGCCGAGGGACTAGCGGCCAAGAGACCCAGTACTTC. The chain employs TRBV5-4 and TRBJ2-5; 11 bases map to TRBD2. The CDR3 covers 15 residues. Germline loops: CDR1 SGHNT, CDR2 YYREEE (reference sequence). The V gene end was trimmed by 4 bases and the J gene end by 1 base; junction bases not matched to a gene: 3. The full variable domain, in which reference TRBV5-4 and TRBJ2-5 provide the parts outside the CDR3, is ETGVTQSPTHLIKTRGQQVTLRCSSQSGHNTVSWYQQALGQGPQFIFQYYREEENGRGNFPPRFSGLQFPNYSSELNVNALELDDSALYLCASSRGTSGQETQYFGPGTRLLVL.

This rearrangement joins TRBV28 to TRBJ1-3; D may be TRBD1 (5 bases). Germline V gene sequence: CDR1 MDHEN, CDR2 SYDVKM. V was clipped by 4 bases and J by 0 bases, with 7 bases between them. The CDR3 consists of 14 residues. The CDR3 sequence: CASSSQVSGNTIYF. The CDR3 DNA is TGTGCCAGCAGTTCACAGGTCTCTGGAAACACCATATATTTT.